What follows are 4 T cell receptor beta chains derived from one specimen sequenced in a study of shared clonotypes between healthy human individuals. The assay was immunoSEQ multiplex PCR, and TCRdb's table has in-frame clones only and misses some. The table shows 2 million to 3 million clones, with 93% occurring only once. Sequenced material: naive CD4+ T cells from PBMCs. Regarding subset: CD45RA+ positively selected. These receptors all come from a man younger than 30 in good health. Some clones in this sample may be carry-over from other donors' samples.

The chain joins TRBV5-1 to TRBJ2-5, with 13 bases identical to TRBD2. Per germline, CDR1 SGHRS and CDR2 YFSETQ. The CDR3 totals 20 residues. Trimming removed 1 base from V and 5 bases from J; junction bases left unmatched: 17. CDR3 nucleotides: TGCGCCAGCAGCTTGAGATCCCTACTAGCGGGAGGGCAACGCGTCGAGACCCAGTACTTC. This translates into CASSLRSLLAGGQRVETQYF.

Only one count was recorded for this clone. This sequence joins TRBV6-5 and TRBJ1-1, with 7 bases that match TRBD1. V shed 5 bases and J 10 bases; nucleotides not matched to a gene: 10. The CDR3 runs 13 residues. Germline V gene data show CDR1 as MNHEY and CDR2 as SVGAGI. This CDR3 reads CASSAPGQRTAFF. In DNA, the CDR3 is TGTGCCAGCAGTGCTCCGGGACAGCGCACAGCTTTCTTT.

The chain's CDR3 is CASSPGQSSYNEQFF. CDR3 nucleotides: TGTGCCAGCAGTCCGGGCCAGAGCTCCTACAATGAGCAGTTCTTC. V is TRBV2 and J is TRBJ2-1; D not resolved. The CDR3 runs 15 residues. With 5 bases removed from V and 0 bases from J, the gap between germline ends came to 11 bases. The germline gives CDR1 SNHLY, CDR2 FYNNEI.

This clone was recorded once. The chain recombines TRBV19 with TRBJ2-1; possibly TRBD2 for D (5 bases). V was pared by 2 bases and J by 2 bases, with 7 bases between. CDR3 length equals 14 residues. CDR1 and CDR2 from the germline V gene are LNHDA and SQIVND (reference sequence). In nucleotides, the CDR3 is TGTGCCAGTAGTATACGGGAACCCTACAATGAGCAGTTCTTC. Translation: CASSIREPYNEQFF. Using reference TRBV19 and TRBJ2-1 for the parts outside the CDR3, the full variable domain is DGGITQSPKYLFRKEGQNVTLSCEQNLNHDAMYWYRQDPGQGLRLIYYSQIVNDFQKGDIAEGYSVSREKKESFPLTVTSAQKNPTAFYLCASSIREPYNEQFFGPGTRLTVL.